Each of the 15 T cell receptor beta chains below was sequenced from the same sample in a study of blood T cell repertoires in COVID-19. Here immunoSEQ multiplex PCR was the method, and the copy in TCRdb shows in-frame clones only, minus some. The sample holds about 310,000 clones, 80% to 90% seen once. What was sequenced was PBMCs or T cells enriched from blood (not recorded which). The receptors derive from a man between 25 and 39 years old who had recovered from COVID-19.

As regards this clone: Within the sample, other DNA sequences also encode this same CDR3. The chain has TRBV7-9 and TRBJ1-1; possible D gene TRBD1, 5 bases. Germline V gene lookup returns CDR1 SEHNR and CDR2 FQNEAQ (reference sequence). The germline V and J ends were trimmed by 4 bases and 4 bases, with 7 bases remaining between them. The CDR3 totals 12 residues. In nucleotides, the CDR3 is TGTGCCAGCAGCTCAGGGTCCACTGAAGCTTTCTTT. Its protein is CASSSGSTEAFF.

This chain links TRBV5-1 with TRBJ1-1; 10 nucleotides match TRBD1. Germline V CDR1 and CDR2: SGHRS, YFSETQ. There are 15 residues in the CDR3. J gave up 1 base and V 2 bases, and 2 bases lay outside the gene matches. CDR3 in amino acids: CASSLDRGPNTEAFF. The CDR3 nucleotides are TGCGCCAGCAGCTTAGACAGGGGGCCGAACACTGAAGCTTTCTTT.

The chain's CDR3 is CASSGRSNYGYTF. CDR3 in DNA: TGTGCCAGCAGTGGCCGGTCTAACTATGGCTACACCTTC. The V call is TRBV2, the J call TRBJ1-2; D ambiguous. Germline lookup yields CDR1 SNHLY and CDR2 FYNNEI. With 4 bases removed from V and 0 bases from J, the gap between germline ends came to 6 bases. CDR3 size: 13 residues.

This sequence joins TRBV30 and TRBJ1-3, with 9 bases lining up with TRBD1. CDR1 GTSNPN and CDR2 SVGIG come from the germline V gene (reference sequence). This CDR3 has 15 amino acids. J lost 2 bases, V lost 1 base, and 3 bases had no gene match. CDR3 sequence (DNA): TGTGCCTGGAGTGCGACAGGGGGAGCTGGAAACACCATATATTTT. Its translation: CAWSATGGAGNTIYF.

The chain uses TRBV30 and TRBJ2-2; 7 bases match TRBD1. The V gene's germline CDR1 is GTSNPN and CDR2 SVGIG (reference sequence). Unmatched junction bases numbered 5, after V lost 3 bases and J lost 4 bases. The CDR3 has 14 amino acids. CDR3 residues: CAWRGDSSTGELFF. The CDR3 coding sequence is TGTGCCTGGAGGGGGGACAGCTCCACCGGGGAGCTGTTTTTT.

This chain joins TRBV7-3 and TRBJ1-2, with D possibly matching TRBD1 (6 bases). This CDR3 contains 15 residues. Germline V lookup: CDR1 SGHTA, CDR2 FQGTGA. V was pared by 2 bases and J by 8 bases, with 18 bases between. The CDR3 is CASSLDGTTSRGYTF. DNA for the CDR3: TGTGCCAGCAGCTTAGATGGGACAACTTCACGAGGCTACACCTTC.

This clone was recorded once. The chain recombines TRBV3-1 (or the pseudogene TRBV3-2) with TRBJ1-1; D not resolved. From germline, CDR1 is LGHDT and CDR2 YNNKEL (reference sequence). Trimming removed 3 bases at V and 4 bases at J, with 12 bases between. The CDR3 spans 14 residues. This CDR3 is CASSQGLGSTEAFF. In nucleotides, the CDR3 is TGTGCCAGCAGCCAGGGGTTGGGGAGCACTGAAGCTTTCTTT.

On this clone itself: A junction end diverges from the germline sequence, so it may reflect a read error. The rearrangement uses TRBV7-7 and TRBJ2-5; 15 bases match TRBD2. Germline lookup yields CDR1 SSHAT and CDR2 FNYEAQ (reference sequence). The length of the CDR3 is 16 residues. The CDR3 sequence is CASSPGLAGGMETQYF. The CDR3 nucleotides read TGTGCTAGCAGCCCCGGACTAGCGGGGGGGATGGAGACCCAGTACTTC.

CDR3 DNA: TGTGCCTGGAGTGAAGGGGGTAACACAGATACGCAGTATTTT. This translates into CAWSEGGNTDTQYF. V is TRBV30 and J is TRBJ2-3, with D maybe TRBD1 (6 bases). Trimming stripped 1 base from V and 2 bases from J, with 10 bases between. CDR1 is GTSNPN, CDR2 SVGIG, per germline (reference sequence). This CDR3 region has 14 residues. Together with reference TRBV30 and TRBJ2-3, the CDR3 gives the full variable domain: SQTIHQWPATLVQPVGSPLSLECTVEGTSNPNLYWYRQAAGRGLQLLFYSVGIGQISSEVPQNLSASRPQDRQFILSSKKLLLSDSGFYLCAWSEGGNTDTQYFGPGTRLTVL.

The chain has TRBV6-5 and TRBJ1-6; 7 positions match TRBD1. The CDR3 sequence is 14 residues long. The germline V gene has CDR1 MNHEY and CDR2 SVGAGI. V lost 6 bases, J lost 7 bases, and 6 bases stayed unmatched. Here the CDR3 reads CASRDRERNSPLHF. Here the CDR3 DNA reads TGTGCCAGCAGAGACAGGGAAAGGAATTCACCCCTCCACTTT.

The rearrangement joins TRBV6-6 to TRBJ1-2, with 7 bases fitting TRBD1. J lost 6 bases, V lost 0 bases, and 10 bases had no gene match. Germline CDR1 reads MNHNY; CDR2 reads SVGAGI (reference sequence). This CDR3 has 16 residues. CDR3 region: CASSYSVRGGVDGYTF. Here the CDR3 DNA reads TGTGCCAGCAGTTACTCAGTGAGAGGGGGCGTTGATGGCTACACCTTC.

In its sample, this clone was seen a few times. J is TRBJ1-6 and V is TRBV7-9, with D tentatively TRBD1 (6 bases). Germline V CDR1 and CDR2: SEHNR, FQNEAQ (reference sequence). The CDR3 runs to 13 residues. V lost 8 bases, J lost 7 bases, and 12 bases lay in between. The CDR3 loop reads CASGSGENSPLHF. The DNA for the CDR3 is TGTGCCAGCGGGTCAGGGGAAAATTCACCCCTCCACTTT.

The chain links TRBV7-8 to TRBJ2-1; D call uncertain. V lost 2 bases and J lost 9, with 11 bases in between. CDR1 is SGHVS, CDR2 FQNEAQ, per germline. The CDR3 extends over 13 amino acids. CDR3 DNA sequence: TGTGCCAGCAGCTTAATTAGTACCGGTGAGCAGTTCTTC. It yields the protein CASSLISTGEQFF.

The chain joins TRBV23-1 to TRBJ1-1; tentatively, D is TRBD1 (6 bases). TRBV23-1 is assigned to the ORF class and has an uncertain function. Trimming removed 3 bases from V and 3 bases from J, with 11 bases in between. CDR3 length equals 14 residues. CDR3 sequence reads: CASSHRGEDTEAFF. CDR3 nucleotides: TGCGCCAGCAGTCACAGGGGCGAGGACACTGAAGCTTTCTTT.

This chain connects TRBV24-1 to TRBJ2-3; 11 bases fit TRBD2. Germline V gene data show CDR1 as KGHDR and CDR2 as SFDVKD. V was clipped by 4 bases and J by 4 bases; unmatched bases: 6. The CDR3 is made up of 16 amino acids. CDR3 amino acids: CATSETSGGYSDTQYF. For the CDR3, the DNA is TGTGCCACCAGTGAAACTAGCGGGGGTTATTCAGATACGCAGTATTTT.